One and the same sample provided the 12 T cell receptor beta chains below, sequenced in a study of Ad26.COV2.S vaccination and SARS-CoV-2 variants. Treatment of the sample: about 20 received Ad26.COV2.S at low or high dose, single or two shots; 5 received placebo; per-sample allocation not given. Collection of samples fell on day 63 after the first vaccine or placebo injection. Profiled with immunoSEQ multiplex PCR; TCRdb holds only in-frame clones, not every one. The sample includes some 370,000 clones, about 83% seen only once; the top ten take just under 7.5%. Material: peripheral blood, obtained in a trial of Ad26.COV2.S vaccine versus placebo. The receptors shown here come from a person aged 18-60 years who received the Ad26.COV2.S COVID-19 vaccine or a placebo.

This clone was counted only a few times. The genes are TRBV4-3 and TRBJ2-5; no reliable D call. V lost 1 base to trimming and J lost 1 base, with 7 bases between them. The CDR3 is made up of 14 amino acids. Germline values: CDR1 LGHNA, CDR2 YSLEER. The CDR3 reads CASSQGYTQETQYF. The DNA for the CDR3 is TGCGCCAGCAGCCAAGGGTACACCCAAGAGACCCAGTACTTC.

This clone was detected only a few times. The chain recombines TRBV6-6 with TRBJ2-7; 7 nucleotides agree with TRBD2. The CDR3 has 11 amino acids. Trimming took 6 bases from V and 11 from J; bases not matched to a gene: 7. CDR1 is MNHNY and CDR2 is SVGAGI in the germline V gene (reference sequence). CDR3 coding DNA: TGTGCCAGCAGCCGCCGGGACTATGAGTACTTC. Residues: CASSRRDYEYF.

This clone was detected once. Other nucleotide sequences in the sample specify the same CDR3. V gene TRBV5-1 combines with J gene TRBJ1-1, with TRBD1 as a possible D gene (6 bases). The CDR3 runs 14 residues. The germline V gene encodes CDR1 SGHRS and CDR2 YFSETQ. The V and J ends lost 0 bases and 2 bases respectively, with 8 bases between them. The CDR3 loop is CASSLDRANTEAFF. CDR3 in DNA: TGCGCCAGCAGCTTGGACAGGGCAAACACTGAAGCTTTCTTT.

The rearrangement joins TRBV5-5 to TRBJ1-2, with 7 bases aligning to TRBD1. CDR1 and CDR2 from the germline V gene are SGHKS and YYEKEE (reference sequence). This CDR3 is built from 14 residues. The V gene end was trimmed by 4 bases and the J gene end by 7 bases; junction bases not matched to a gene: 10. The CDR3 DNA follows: TGTGCCAGCAGCATATCGACAGGGTCCAGTGGCTACACCTTC. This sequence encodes CASSISTGSSGYTF.

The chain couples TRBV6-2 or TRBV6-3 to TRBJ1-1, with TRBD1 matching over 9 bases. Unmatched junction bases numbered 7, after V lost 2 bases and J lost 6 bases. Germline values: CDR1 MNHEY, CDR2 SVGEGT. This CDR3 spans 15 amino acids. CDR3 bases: TGTGCCAGCAGTTACCCGGGACAGGGATCGTCTGAAGCTTTCTTT. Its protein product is CASSYPGQGSSEAFF.

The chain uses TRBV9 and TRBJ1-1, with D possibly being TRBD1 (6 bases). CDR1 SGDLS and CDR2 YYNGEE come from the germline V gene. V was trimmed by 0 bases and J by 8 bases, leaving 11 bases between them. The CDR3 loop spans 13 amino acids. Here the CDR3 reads CASSVGRGREAFF. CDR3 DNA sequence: TGTGCCAGCAGCGTAGGCAGGGGCCGGGAAGCTTTCTTT.

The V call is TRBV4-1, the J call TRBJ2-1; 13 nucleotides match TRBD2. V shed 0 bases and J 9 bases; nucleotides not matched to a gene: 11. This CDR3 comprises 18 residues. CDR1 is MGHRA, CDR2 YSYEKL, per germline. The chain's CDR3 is CASSQDELAGGPLSEQFF. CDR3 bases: TGCGCCAGCAGCCAAGATGAACTAGCGGGAGGGCCACTTTCTGAGCAGTTCTTC.

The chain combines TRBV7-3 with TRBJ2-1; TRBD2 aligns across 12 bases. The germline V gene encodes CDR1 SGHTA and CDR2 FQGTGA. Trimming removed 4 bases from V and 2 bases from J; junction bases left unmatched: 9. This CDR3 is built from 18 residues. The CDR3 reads CASSSSSTSGGPYNEQFF. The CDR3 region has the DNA TGTGCCAGCAGCTCCTCCTCGACTAGCGGGGGTCCCTACAATGAGCAGTTCTTC.

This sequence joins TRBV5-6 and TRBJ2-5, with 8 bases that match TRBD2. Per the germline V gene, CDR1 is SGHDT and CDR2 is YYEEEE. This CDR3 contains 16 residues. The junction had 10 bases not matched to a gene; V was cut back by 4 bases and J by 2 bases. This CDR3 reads CASSPLVAGIQETQYF. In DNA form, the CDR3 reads TGTGCCAGCAGCCCTTTGGTAGCGGGGATTCAAGAGACCCAGTACTTC. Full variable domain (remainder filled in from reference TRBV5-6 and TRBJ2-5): DAGVTQSPTHLIKTRGQQVTLRCSPKSGHDTVSWYQQALGQGPQFIFQYYEEEERQRGNFPDRFSGHQFPNYSSELNVNALLLGDSALYLCASSPLVAGIQETQYFGPGTRLLVL.

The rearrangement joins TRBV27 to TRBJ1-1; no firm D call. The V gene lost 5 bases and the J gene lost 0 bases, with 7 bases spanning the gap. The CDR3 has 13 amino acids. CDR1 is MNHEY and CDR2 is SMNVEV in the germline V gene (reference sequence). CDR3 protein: CASSPQLNTEAFF. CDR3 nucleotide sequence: TGTGCCAGCAGTCCCCAGTTGAACACTGAAGCTTTCTTT.

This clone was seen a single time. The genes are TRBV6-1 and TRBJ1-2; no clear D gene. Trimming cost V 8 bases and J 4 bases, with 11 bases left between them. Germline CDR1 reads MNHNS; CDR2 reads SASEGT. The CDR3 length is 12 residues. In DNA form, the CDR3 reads TGTGCCAGCGGTAGGGCTGGCTATGGCTACACCTTC. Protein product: CASGRAGYGYTF.

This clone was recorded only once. In nucleotides, the CDR3 is TGTGCCAGCAGTTACGTCTTTCTGGCCGGGGCCAACGTCCTGACTTTC. It specifies CASSYVFLAGANVLTF. V is TRBV6-5 and J is TRBJ2-6; D is uncertain. Trimming removed 2 bases at V and 4 bases at J, with 12 bases between. This CDR3 spans 16 amino acids. Germline loops: CDR1 MNHEY, CDR2 SVGAGI.